The T cell receptor beta chain described here comes from a study of graft-versus-host responses after intestinal transplantation. At the level of the study: Recipients across the board were started on anti-thymocyte globulin induction, then kept on tacrolimus and steroids for around 3 years.

Profiled with immunoSEQ multiplex PCR; TCRdb holds only in-frame clones, not every one. Here the sample spans 95,000 to 150,000 clones, around 96% being singletons. General study points: GvH clonotypes were identified within recipient marrow, with a subset emerging first in ileum or blood.

Worth noting for this clone: What it binds is unknown.

Losses at the gene ends were 7 bases for V and 1 base for J; bases not matched to a gene: 2. The V gene's germline CDR1 is SEHNR and CDR2 FQNEAQ (reference sequence). CDR3 length: 14 residues. The rearrangement uses TRBV7-9 and TRBJ2-1; TRBD2 agrees at 9 bases. The origin of this receptor is a human donor who received an intestinal transplant. The sample here was unstimulated CD8+ T cells sorted from spleen or lymph node cells, taken before intestinal transplant. The CDR3 coding sequence is TGTGCCAGCATCCTAGCGGGATCCTACAATGAGCAGTTCTTC. This encodes CASILAGSYNEQFF.